This is a list of T cell receptor beta chains from one sample in a study of CD8 T cells in Susac syndrome. One entry per CDR3 protein results from TCRdb running MiXCR on the immunoSEQ multiplex PCR reads. This table has 350,000 to 550,000 distinct CDR3 sequences, approximately 89% appearing once. The source material was CD8+ T cells from PBMCs. The origin of the receptors is a human donor with multiple sclerosis. Each CDR3 is given with its conserved first and last residue.

j_call,v_call,cdr3_aa
TRBJ1-1,TRBV5-6,CASRVYMNTEAFF
TRBJ2-1,TRBV2,CASAAGREYNEQFF
TRBJ1-1,TRBV29-1,CSVDVPEAFF
TRBJ1-1,TRBV7-8,CASSLDQGANTEAFF
TRBJ2-3,TRBV20-1,CSANLGTSGRARLIDTQYF
TRBJ2-2,TRBV29-1,CSVVPTDTGELFF
TRBJ1-2,TRBV7-9,CASSSGQLANYGYTF
TRBJ2-1,TRBV5-1,CASSLAATGLNEQFF
TRBJ2-1,TRBV27,CASSLSLDMYNEQFF
TRBJ2-7,TRBV20-1,CSAPGQPLSTDSHTDSYEQYF
TRBJ2-2,TRBV20-1,CSARDLQYTGELFF
TRBJ2-1,TRBV15,CATSREVGDNEQFF
TRBJ2-7,TRBV20-1,CSAKGIYEQYF